The table lists the clone carrying this TCR beta chain with a few counts. Antigen: not known. The germline CDR1 and CDR2 sequences are MDHEN and SYDVKM. The V gene lost 5 bases and the J gene lost 7 bases, with 12 bases spanning the gap. CDR3 size: 13 residues. These data come from a study of OX40 agonist ivuxolimab in advanced cancers. Sequencing was performed with immunoSEQ multiplex PCR; in TCRdb, only in-frame clones are kept and a portion is missing. Among around 46,000 clones listed, 70% to 90% were seen once. Individuals having autoimmune disease history or systemic immunosuppression were not enrolled. Blood was sampled at baseline, cycle 4 day 1, and cycle 7 day 1. Whole-study results and caveats: In a subset of nonresponders, normalized T-cell clonal expansion was also low.

The chain is built from TRBV28 and TRBJ1-5, with TRBD1 as a possible D gene (6 bases). This specimen consisted of CD4+ or CD8+ T cells sorted from blood, obtained in a trial of the OX40 agonist ivuxolimab. The sequence was obtained from an adult with an advanced solid tumor such as melanoma, head and neck, liver or kidney cancer. The CDR3 coding sequence is TGTGCCAGCAGTGTAGGGGGGGACCAGCCCCAGCATTTT. The encoded protein is CASSVGGDQPQHF.